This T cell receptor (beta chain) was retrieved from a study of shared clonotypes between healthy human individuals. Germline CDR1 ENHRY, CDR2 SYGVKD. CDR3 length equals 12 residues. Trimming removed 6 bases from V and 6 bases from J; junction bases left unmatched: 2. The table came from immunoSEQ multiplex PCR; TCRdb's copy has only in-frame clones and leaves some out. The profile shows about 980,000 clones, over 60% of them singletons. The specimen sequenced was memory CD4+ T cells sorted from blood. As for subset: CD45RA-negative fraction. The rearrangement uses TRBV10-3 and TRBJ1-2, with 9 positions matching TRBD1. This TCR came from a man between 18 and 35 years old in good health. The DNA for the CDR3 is TGTGCCATCAGGGGACAGGGAGATGGCTACACCTTC. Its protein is CAIRGQGDGYTF.